This T cell receptor beta chain was retrieved from a study of T cells after posttransplantation cyclophosphamide. Some clones are missing from TCRdb's copy, which holds only in-frame ones; the method was immunoSEQ multiplex PCR. Of about 22,000 clones listed, around 97% are singletons. Study-wide results and limits: TRB overlap between skin or GI tissue T cells and blood was limited.

Cells defined as naive were viable CD3+CD4+ or CD3+CD8+ and CCR7+CD45RA+CD45RO-CD95-CD27+CD28+. Concerning this clone: The antigen is undetermined.

Germline CDR1 and CDR2: ENHRY and SYGVKD. V lost 3 bases and J lost 5, with 7 bases in between. There are 12 residues in the CDR3. This TCR was recovered from a man between 45 and 60 years old in good health, CMV-negative, and a related stem cell transplant donor. Sequenced: naive CD4+ T cells sorted from PBMCs. J is TRBJ2-5 and V is TRBV10-3, with a tentative D call TRBD2 (5 bases). In DNA form, the CDR3 reads TGTGCCATCAGTGATCCGGGGGAGACCCAGTACTTC. This encodes CAISDPGETQYF.